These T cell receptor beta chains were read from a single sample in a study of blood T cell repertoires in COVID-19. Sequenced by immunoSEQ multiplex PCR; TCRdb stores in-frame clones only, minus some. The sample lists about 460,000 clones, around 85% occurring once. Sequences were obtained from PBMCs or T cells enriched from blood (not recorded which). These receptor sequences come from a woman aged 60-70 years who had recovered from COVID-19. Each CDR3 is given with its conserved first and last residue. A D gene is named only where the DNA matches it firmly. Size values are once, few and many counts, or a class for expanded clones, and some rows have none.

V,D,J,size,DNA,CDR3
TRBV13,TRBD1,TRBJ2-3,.,TGTGCCAGCAGCTTAGTCCGGACAGGGGCAGATACGCAGTATTTT,CASSLVRTGADTQYF
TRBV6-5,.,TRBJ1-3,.,TGTGCCAGCACCCCAAGACAGGCCAGAAACACCATATATTTT,CASTPRQARNTIYF
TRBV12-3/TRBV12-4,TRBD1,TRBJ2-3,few,TGTGCCAGCAGTAGTACAGGGGCAGATACGCAGTATTTT,CASSSTGADTQYF
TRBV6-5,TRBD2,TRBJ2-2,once,TGTGCCAGCAATCCGGGGGGGGCGGGCACCGGGGAGCTGTTTTTT,CASNPGGAGTGELFF
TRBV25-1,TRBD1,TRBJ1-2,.,TGTGCCAGCAGTGGCAGACAGGGGGTTAACTATGGCTACACCTTC,CASSGRQGVNYGYTF
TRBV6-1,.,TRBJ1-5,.,TGTGCCAGCAGTGAAGACAGGGTAAATCAGCCCCAGCATTTT,CASSEDRVNQPQHF
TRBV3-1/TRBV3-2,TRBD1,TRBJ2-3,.,TGTGCCAGCAGCCGACAGGGGCGCGCAGATACGCAGTATTTT,CASSRQGRADTQYF
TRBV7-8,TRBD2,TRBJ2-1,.,TGTGCCAGCAGCCTAGGACTAGCGGGGTACAATGAGCAGTTCTTC,CASSLGLAGYNEQFF
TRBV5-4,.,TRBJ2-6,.,TGTGCCAGCAGCTTGGGGGCCAGCTCTGGGGCCAACGTCCTGACTTTC,CASSLGASSGANVLTF
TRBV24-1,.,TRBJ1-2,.,TGTGCCACCAGTGCCGGGAGGGACTATGGCTACACCTTC,CATSAGRDYGYTF
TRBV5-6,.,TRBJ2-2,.,TGTGCCAGCAGCTTCGATCCGGGGACCGGGGAGCTGTTTTTT,CASSFDPGTGELFF
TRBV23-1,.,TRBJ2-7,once,TGCGCCAGCCGAGAAACCAACCGGGGAATCTGCGAGCAGTACTTC,CASRETNRGICEQYF
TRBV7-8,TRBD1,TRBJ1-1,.,TGTGCCAGCAGCTTAGTGGTACAGGGGGACACTGAAGCTTTCTTT,CASSLVVQGDTEAFF
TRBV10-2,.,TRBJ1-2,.,TGCGCCACACGTGAGAGGGAGGGTGGCTACACCTTC,CATREREGGYTF
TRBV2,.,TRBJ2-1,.,TGTGCCAGCAGTCCCCTGTCGAGGGGGGGCCACGAGCAGTTCTTC,CASSPLSRGGHEQFF
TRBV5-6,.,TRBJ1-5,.,TGTGCCAGCAGCAGGGAACAGGATCAGCCCCAGCATTTT,CASSREQDQPQHF
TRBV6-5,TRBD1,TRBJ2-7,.,TGTGCCAGCAGCGCAGGGGGAGACTCCTACGAGCAGTACTTC,CASSAGGDSYEQYF
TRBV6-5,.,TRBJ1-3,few,TGTGCCAGCACCTTTTACTCTGGAAACACCATATATTTT,CASTFYSGNTIYF
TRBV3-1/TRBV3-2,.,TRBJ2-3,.,TGTGCCAGCAGCCTAACAGATACGCAGTATTTT,CASSLTDTQYF
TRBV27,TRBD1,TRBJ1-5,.,TGTGCCAGCAGTTTTATGAGCAGGGGGCAGAATCAGCCCCAGCATTTT,CASSFMSRGQNQPQHF
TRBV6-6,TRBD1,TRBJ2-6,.,TGTGCCAGCAGTCGAGGGACAGGGGGCACGGCTGGGGCCAACGTCCTGACTTTC,CASSRGTGGTAGANVLTF
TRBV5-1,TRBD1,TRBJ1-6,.,TGCGCCAGCAGCTTGGCCAGGACAGGGAAAGGTTCACCCCTCCACTTT,CASSLARTGKGSPLHF
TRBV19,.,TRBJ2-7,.,TGTGCCAGTAGTATAGCTTCCCCGGGGGACTCCTACGAGCAGTACTTC,CASSIASPGDSYEQYF
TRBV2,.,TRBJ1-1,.,TGTGCCAGGGTCGGCACTGAAGCTTTCTTT,CARVGTEAFF
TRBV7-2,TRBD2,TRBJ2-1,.,TGTGCCAGCAGCTTAATCGGGGGGGCGGGGCCCCAGAGGGATGAGCAGTTCTTC,CASSLIGGAGPQRDEQFF
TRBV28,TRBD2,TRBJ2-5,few,TGTGCCAGCAGTCCGCGGGGACTATCTCAAGAGACCCAGTACTTC,CASSPRGLSQETQYF
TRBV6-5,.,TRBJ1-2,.,TGTGCCAGCAGTTCACAAGGGAGGTCGGGCTACACCTTC,CASSSQGRSGYTF
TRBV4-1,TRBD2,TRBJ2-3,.,TGCGCCAGCAGCCTAGAGGGGACTAGCGACTCAGATACGCAGTATTTT,CASSLEGTSDSDTQYF
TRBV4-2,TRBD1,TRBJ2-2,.,TGTGCCAGCAGCCAAAAAGTGGGGACAGGGAACACCGGGGAGCTGTTTTTT,CASSQKVGTGNTGELFF
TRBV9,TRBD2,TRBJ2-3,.,TGTGCCAGCAGCGCAGCGGGGGGCACAGATACGCAGTATTTT,CASSAAGGTDTQYF
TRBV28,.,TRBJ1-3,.,TGTGCCAGCAGTGCCGGGACAAACTCTGGAAACACCATATATTTT,CASSAGTNSGNTIYF
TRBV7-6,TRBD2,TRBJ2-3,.,TGTGCCAGCAGCCCAGAGCCTATTCTAGCGGGGGGGCCGAGGCGCACAGATACGCAGTATTTT,CASSPEPILAGGPRRTDTQYF
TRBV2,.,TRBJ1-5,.,TGTGCCAGCAGTGTTCCCCGGGGCAATCAGCCCCAGCATTTT,CASSVPRGNQPQHF
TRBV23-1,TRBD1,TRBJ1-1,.,TGCGCCAGCAGTCATTCGACAGGGGGGAACACTGAAGCTTTCTTT,CASSHSTGGNTEAFF
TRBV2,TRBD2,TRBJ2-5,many,TGTGCCAGCAGTCAGGGACTAGCGGCATTTCAAGAGACCCAGTACTTC,CASSQGLAAFQETQYF
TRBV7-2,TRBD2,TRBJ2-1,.,TGTGCCAGCAGCTTAGCAGCTAGCGGGGACTATGAGCAGTTCTTC,CASSLAASGDYEQFF
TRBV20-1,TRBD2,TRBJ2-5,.,TGCAGTGCTAGTAGCGGGTCCTTCCAAGAGACCCAGTACTTC,CSASSGSFQETQYF
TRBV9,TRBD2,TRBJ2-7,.,TGTGCCAGCAGCGCGGAGGGACTACCCTACTACGAGCAGTACTTC,CASSAEGLPYYEQYF
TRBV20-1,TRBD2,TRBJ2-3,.,TGCAGTGCTAGTCCCTTAAGACTAGCGGGGTTCACAGATACGCAGTATTTT,CSASPLRLAGFTDTQYF
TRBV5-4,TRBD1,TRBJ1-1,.,TGTGCCAGCAGCTTTAAGACAGGGCCTGGGTTGAACACTGAAGCTTTCTTT,CASSFKTGPGLNTEAFF
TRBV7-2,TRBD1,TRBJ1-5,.,TGTGCCAGCAGGGGGACAGGGGAGGAGCAGCCCCAGCATTTT,CASRGTGEEQPQHF
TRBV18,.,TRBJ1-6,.,TGTGCCAGCTCACCGGAGGCCGCTAGTAATTCACCCCTCCACTTT,CASSPEAASNSPLHF
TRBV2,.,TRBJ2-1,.,TGTGCCAGCAGTACGGACAGCTCCTACAATGAGCAGTTCTTC,CASSTDSSYNEQFF
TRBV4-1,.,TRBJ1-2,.,TGCGCCAGCAGCCAAGATCGAGGGCAGGGAGGAGGCTATGGCTACACCTTC,CASSQDRGQGGGYGYTF
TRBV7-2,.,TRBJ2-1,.,TGTGCCAGCAGCTTATGGGCGAAAAATGAGCAGTTCTTC,CASSLWAKNEQFF
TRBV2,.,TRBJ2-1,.,TGTGCCAGCGCCGGGAGAGGGGTGAATGAGCAGTTCTTC,CASAGRGVNEQFF
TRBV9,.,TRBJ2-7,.,TGTGCCAGCAGCGTAGGACAGGGCCGGGAGGAGCAGTACTTC,CASSVGQGREEQYF
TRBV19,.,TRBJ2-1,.,TGTGCCAGTAGTATAGAAGGGCGGGGTGAGCAGTTCTTC,CASSIEGRGEQFF
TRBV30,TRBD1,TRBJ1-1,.,TGTGCCTGGAAAAGACAGGGGAGTACTGAAGCTTTCTTT,CAWKRQGSTEAFF